The following is a T cell receptor (beta chain) sequence with its context. Its antigen is still unknown. These data are taken from a study of CXCR3-negative and CXCR3-positive naive CD8 T cells. The study made its TRB cDNA libraries by 5' RACE, adding UMI labels. Each CDR3 protein gets one entry in TCRdb, which reprocessed the 5' RACE reads and gives no DNA. This table lists about 120,000 distinct CDR3 sequences. The CDR3 loop spans 16 amino acids. Per germline, CDR1 MGHRA and CDR2 YSYEKL. Study results and caveats: Naive subsets were similarly diverse, while memory CD8+ repertoires were much less diverse. CXCR3-positive naive cells carried more hydrophobic TRB CDR3s than CXCR3-negative naive cells did. Naive subsets showed comparable surface CD5, and TCR interaction strength was also inferred from TRB CDR3 physicochemistry.

The sequenced material came from naive CXCR3+ CD8+ T cells from blood. Specified subset: CD45RO-CCR7+CD27+CD95- naive CD8+ T cells expressing CXCR3 (TNR3+). V usage is TRBV4-1 and J usage is TRBJ2-5. This sequence originates from a human donor in good health. Some clones in this sample may be carry-over from other donors' samples. This CDR3 reads CASSQELGRVGIAQYF.